This T cell receptor beta chain was identified in a study of identical twins. General observations from the study: Memory repertoires lacked the insertion deficit that abundant cord blood beta clonotypes showed. For out-of-frame beta sequences, excess twin sharing was weaker.

A universal primer binding site was introduced by template switching. The final cDNA contained unique molecular identifiers. TCRdb re-called the 5' RACE reads through MiXCR, storing one row per CDR3 protein. The repertoire has 250,000 to 350,000 distinct CDR3 sequences, roughly 8.6% of them found once; the top ten carry approximately 7%. This clonotype has at least ten counts. No antigen is known for it. V lost 2 bases, J lost 9 bases, and 11 bases stayed unmatched. The germline CDR1 and CDR2 sequences are MNHEY and SVGAGI. The CDR3 covers 16 residues. This sample also appeared in a second study, on yellow fever vaccine responses in identical twins.

The receptor was derived from a woman under 30 in good health. Material for sequencing was CD8+ T cells sorted from blood. The chain has TRBV6-5 and TRBJ2-1; TRBD2 matches at 9 bases. This CDR3 reads CASSYGREGLTIEQFF. The DNA for the CDR3 is TGTGCCAGCAGTTACGGGCGGGAGGGCCTCACGATTGAGCAGTTCTTC.